This is a list of T cell receptor beta chains from one sample in a study of beta chain features in type 1 diabetes. Assay: immunoSEQ multiplex PCR; the TCRdb copy retains only in-frame clones and omits some. The table lists about 140,000 clones, 8% to 13% of them singletons. The sequenced sample was naive CD4+ T cells from blood. The receptors come from a man aged 18 to 30 in good health. Both conserved end residues are part of each CDR3. Each record gives: V gene, clone size, J gene, D gene, CDR3 DNA, CDR3 protein. The D gene is left open where the match is weak. Only part of the rows carry a size: once, few, many, or a class if the clone is expanded.

TRBV19	.	TRBJ2-3	TRBD1	TGTGCCAGTAGCAGGAGGGACAGGGGGGAAACAGATACGCAGTATTTT	CASSRRDRGETDTQYF
TRBV18	few	TRBJ2-7	TRBD1	TGTGCCAGCTCATCCGGGACAGACTACGAGCAGTACTTC	CASSSGTDYEQYF
TRBV7-9	.	TRBJ2-5	.	TGTGCCAGCAGCTTAATCAGGGATGGGGAGACCCAGTACTTC	CASSLIRDGETQYF
TRBV5-1	few	TRBJ1-4	.	TGCGCCAGCAGTTTTCAGGGGTCTAATGAAAAACTGTTTTTT	CASSFQGSNEKLFF
TRBV19	.	TRBJ2-1	TRBD2	TGTGCCAGTAGTCGCGGGGGAGGAGTCAATGAGCAGTTCTTC	CASSRGGGVNEQFF
TRBV14	many	TRBJ1-1	.	TGTGCCAGCAGCCAAAGTCCTCAGGGTAACACTGAAGCTTTCTTT	CASSQSPQGNTEAFF
TRBV29-1	many	TRBJ2-7	TRBD1	TGCAGCGTTGATCGGGACAGGGGGTCTGGGCAGTACTTC	CSVDRDRGSGQYF
TRBV2	.	TRBJ2-2	.	TGTGCCAGCAGTCCCCAGGGGTTTAGCGGGGAGCTGTTTTTT	CASSPQGFSGELFF
TRBV19	.	TRBJ1-2	TRBD1	TGTGCCAGTAGTATTGGGCATACAGGGGGTAACTATGGCTACACCTTC	CASSIGHTGGNYGYTF
TRBV7-2	.	TRBJ1-6	.	TGTGCCAGCAGCTTGTCCGTGGGAGCGGAGTCACCCCTCCACTTT	CASSLSVGAESPLHF
TRBV5-4	few	TRBJ2-5	TRBD1	TGTGCCAGCAGCTTGACGACAGGGGGCCAAGAGACCCAGTACTTC	CASSLTTGGQETQYF
TRBV11-3	.	TRBJ2-3	TRBD2	TGTGCCAGCAGCTTAGCCGGGACTAGCGGCCTTACGCAGTATTTT	CASSLAGTSGLTQYF
TRBV10-2	.	TRBJ1-1	.	TGCGCCAGCAGTGAAACCTGGGGAGGGGATGAAGCTTTCTTT	CASSETWGGDEAFF
TRBV30	.	TRBJ1-1	.	TGTGCCTGGAGTGTTGGGAGGGTACCCTCATATGCTTTCTTT	CAWSVGRVPSYAFF
TRBV4-1	.	TRBJ2-5	.	TGCGCCAGCAGCCAAGTAGGGGGGGGAGAGACCCAGTACTTC	CASSQVGGGETQYF
TRBV5-1	few	TRBJ1-3	.	TGCGCCAGCAGCTGGACACAGGGATTTGGAAACACCATATATTTT	CASSWTQGFGNTIYF
TRBV6-6	few	TRBJ2-1	.	TGTGCCAGCAGTTACCTCGGGGAGCAGTTCTTC	CASSYLGEQFF
TRBV30	.	TRBJ1-3	.	TGTGCCTGGAGTCGCGCCAAACTAAGCTCTGGAAACACCATATATTTT	CAWSRAKLSSGNTIYF
TRBV29-1	.	TRBJ2-2	TRBD1	TGCAGCGTCGAAGACAGGGGCGGCACCGGGGAGCTGTTTTTT	CSVEDRGGTGELFF
TRBV7-9	few	TRBJ2-7	.	TGTGCCAGCAGCTTGAGAGGGAACGAGCAGTACTTC	CASSLRGNEQYF
TRBV5-1	.	TRBJ1-5	.	TGCGCCAGCAGCTTGCAGGGGATTAGCAATCAGCCCCAGCATTTT	CASSLQGISNQPQHF
TRBV30	.	TRBJ1-2	TRBD1	TGTGCCTGGACTAGACAGGGAAGGAATGGGGGCTACACCTTC	CAWTRQGRNGGYTF
TRBV30	.	TRBJ1-2	.	TGTGCCTGGAGTCTTAGCGGGAACTACACCTTC	CAWSLSGNYTF
TRBV9	.	TRBJ1-3	.	TGTGCCAGCAGCACCCCAGGGCCCGGAAACACCATATATTTT	CASSTPGPGNTIYF
TRBV15	.	TRBJ2-5	.	TGTGCCACCAGCAGAGCGGGAATAGCCCAAGAGACCCAGTACTTC	CATSRAGIAQETQYF
TRBV7-2	once	TRBJ2-1	TRBD2	TGTGCCAGCACCGGAGGGGAGGGGAATGAGCAGTTCTTC	CASTGGEGNEQFF
TRBV9	few	TRBJ1-2	TRBD1	TGTGCCAGCAGCGTAGGTATCAGGGGGCCTAACTATGGCTACACCTTC	CASSVGIRGPNYGYTF
TRBV5-6	few	TRBJ2-1	TRBD1	TGTGCCAGCAGCTTGGCCGGACAGGGCAATGAGCAGTTCTTC	CASSLAGQGNEQFF
TRBV7-9	few	TRBJ1-5	.	TGTGCCAGCAGCTTTTTAAATCAGCCCCAGCATTTT	CASSFLNQPQHF
TRBV4-3	.	TRBJ1-1	TRBD1	TGCGCCAGCAGCCCCGGACAGGGGGCCTTGGTAGAAGCTTTCTTT	CASSPGQGALVEAFF
TRBV28	.	TRBJ1-5	.	TGTGCCAGCAATCAAGCGCCGATAGGCCAGCATTTT	CASNQAPIGQHF
TRBV2	few	TRBJ2-7	TRBD2	TGTGCCAGCAGTGGGGGAGGGGCTACGGTCTACGAGCAGTACTTC	CASSGGGATVYEQYF
TRBV7-6	.	TRBJ2-4	.	TGTGCCAGCAGCTTAGATAGCATTCAGTACTTC	CASSLDSIQYF
TRBV2	few	TRBJ2-3	TRBD2	TGTGCCAGCAGTGAACTAGCGGGGGCCACAGATACGCAGTATTTT	CASSELAGATDTQYF
TRBV10-3	.	TRBJ2-3	.	TGTGCCATCAAGGGGGACCCAAGCACAGATACGCAGTATTTT	CAIKGDPSTDTQYF
TRBV6-6	.	TRBJ2-7	TRBD2	TGTGCCAGCGGGAGCGGGACCCCCTACGAGCAGTACTTC	CASGSGTPYEQYF
TRBV27	.	TRBJ1-3	TRBD1	TGTGCCAGCAGTACATACGGGACAGGGATAAACACCATATATTTT	CASSTYGTGINTIYF
TRBV30	few	TRBJ1-4	.	TGTGCCTGGACCCGGCGGGGTTATGCAACTAATGAAAAACTGTTTTTT	CAWTRRGYATNEKLFF
TRBV11-2	.	TRBJ2-3	TRBD1	TGTGCCAGCAGCGCAAGACAGGGGGAGAGGACAGATACGCAGTATTTT	CASSARQGERTDTQYF
TRBV11-2	.	TRBJ2-3	.	TGTGCCAGCAGCTTCAGTGGTGGCACAGATACGCAGTATTTT	CASSFSGGTDTQYF
TRBV7-9	.	TRBJ2-3	.	TGTGCCAGCAGCCCAGGACAGAACACAGATACGCAGTATTTT	CASSPGQNTDTQYF
TRBV4-3	.	TRBJ1-1	.	TGCGCCAGCAGCCAAGAATTAGGGACTGCATGGTTCTTT	CASSQELGTAWFF
TRBV4-3	.	TRBJ2-7	TRBD1	TGCGCCAGCAGCCAAGTTGGCGGGACAGGGGGTAGGGGCGAGCAGTACTTC	CASSQVGGTGGRGEQYF
TRBV5-1	few	TRBJ2-2	.	TGCGCCAGCAGCTTACGGACACTTCAAGGTACCGGGGAGCTGTTTTTT	CASSLRTLQGTGELFF
TRBV30	few	TRBJ2-7	.	TGTGCCTGTCGAAACAGGGGAGGAAACTACGAGCAGTACTTC	CACRNRGGNYEQYF
TRBV21-1	few	TRBJ1-1	.	TGTGCCAGCAACCTGACAGGGATCACTGAAGCTTTCTTT	CASNLTGITEAFF